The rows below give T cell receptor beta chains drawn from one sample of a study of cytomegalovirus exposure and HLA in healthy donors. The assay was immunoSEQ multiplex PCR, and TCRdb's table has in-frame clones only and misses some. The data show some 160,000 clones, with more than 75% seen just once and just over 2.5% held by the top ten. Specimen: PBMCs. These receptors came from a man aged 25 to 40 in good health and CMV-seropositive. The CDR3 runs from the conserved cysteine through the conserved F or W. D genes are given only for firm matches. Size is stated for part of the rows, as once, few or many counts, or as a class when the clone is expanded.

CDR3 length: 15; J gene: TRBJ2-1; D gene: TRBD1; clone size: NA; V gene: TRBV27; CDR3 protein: CASRGTGGGINEQFF; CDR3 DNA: TGTGCCAGCAGGGGGACAGGGGGCGGGATCAATGAGCAGTTCTTC
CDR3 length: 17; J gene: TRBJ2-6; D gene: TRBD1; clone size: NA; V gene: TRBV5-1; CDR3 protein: CASSNRGTPSGANVLTF; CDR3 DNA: TGCGCCAGCAGTAACAGGGGAACCCCCTCTGGGGCCAACGTCCTGACTTTC
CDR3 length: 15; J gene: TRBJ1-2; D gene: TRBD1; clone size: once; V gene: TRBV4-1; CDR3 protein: CASSQDRTGSWGYTF; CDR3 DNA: TGCGCCAGCAGCCAAGACCGGACAGGGTCATGGGGCTACACCTTC
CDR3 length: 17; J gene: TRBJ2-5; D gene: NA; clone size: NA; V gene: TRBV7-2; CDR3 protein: CASSSEYRSGSQETQYF; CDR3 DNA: TGTGCCAGCAGCTCGGAATACAGAAGCGGGTCCCAAGAGACCCAGTACTTC
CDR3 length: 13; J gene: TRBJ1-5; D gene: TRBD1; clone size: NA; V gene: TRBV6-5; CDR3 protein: CASRNTGGQPQHF; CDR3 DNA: TGTGCCAGCAGAAATACAGGGGGTCAGCCCCAGCATTTT
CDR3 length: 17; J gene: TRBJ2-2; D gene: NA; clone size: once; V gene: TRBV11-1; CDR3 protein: CASSLSPWQVNTGELFF; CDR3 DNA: TGTGCCAGCAGCCTCAGTCCCTGGCAGGTTAACACCGGGGAGCTGTTTTTT
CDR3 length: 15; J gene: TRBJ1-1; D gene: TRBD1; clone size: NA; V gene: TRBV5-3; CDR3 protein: CARSGGTGAGTEAFF; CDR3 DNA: TGTGCCAGAAGCGGGGGGACAGGTGCGGGCACTGAAGCTTTCTTT
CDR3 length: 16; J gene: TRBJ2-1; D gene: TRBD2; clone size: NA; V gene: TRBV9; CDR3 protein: CASSVAGTRVYNEQFF; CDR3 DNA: TGTGCCAGCAGCGTAGCAGGGACTAGGGTCTACAATGAGCAGTTCTTC
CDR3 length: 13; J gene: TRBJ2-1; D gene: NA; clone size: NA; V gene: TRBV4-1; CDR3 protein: CASSQGQTYAKFF; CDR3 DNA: TGCGCCAGCAGCCAAGGACAGACATACGCAAAATTCTTC
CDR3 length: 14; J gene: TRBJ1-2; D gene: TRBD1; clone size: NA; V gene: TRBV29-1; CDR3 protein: CSVGQGPLGYGYTF; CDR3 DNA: TGCAGCGTTGGACAGGGGCCCCTAGGCTATGGCTACACCTTC
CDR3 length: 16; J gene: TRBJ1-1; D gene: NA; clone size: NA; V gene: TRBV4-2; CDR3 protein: CASSQGRRGMNTEAFF; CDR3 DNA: TGTGCCAGCAGCCAAGGGCGACGGGGGATGAACACTGAAGCTTTCTTT
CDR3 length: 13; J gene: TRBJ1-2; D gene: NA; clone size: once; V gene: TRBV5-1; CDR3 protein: CASSASGNYGYTF; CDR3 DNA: TGCGCCAGCAGCGCCTCAGGGAATTATGGCTACACCTTC
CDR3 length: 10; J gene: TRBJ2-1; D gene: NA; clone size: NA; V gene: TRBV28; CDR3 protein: CASSTHEQFF; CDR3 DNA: TGTGCCAGCAGTACACATGAGCAGTTCTTC
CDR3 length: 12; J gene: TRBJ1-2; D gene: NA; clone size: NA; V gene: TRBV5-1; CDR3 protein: CASSWEGDGYTF; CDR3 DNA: TGCGCCAGCAGCTGGGAGGGGGATGGCTACACCTTC
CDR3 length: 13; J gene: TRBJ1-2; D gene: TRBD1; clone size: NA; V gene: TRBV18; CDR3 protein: CASSPGTDYGYTF; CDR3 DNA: TGTGCCAGCTCACCCGGGACAGACTATGGCTACACCTTC
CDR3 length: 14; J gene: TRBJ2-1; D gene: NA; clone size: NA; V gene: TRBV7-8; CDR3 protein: CASSLVGSGNEQFF; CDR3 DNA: TGTGCCAGCAGCTTAGTCGGTAGTGGCAATGAGCAGTTCTTC
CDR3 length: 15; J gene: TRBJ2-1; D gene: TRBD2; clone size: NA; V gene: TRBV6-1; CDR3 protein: CASSESAGGRNEQFF; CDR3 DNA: TGTGCCAGCAGTGAGTCGGCGGGAGGGCGCAATGAGCAGTTCTTC
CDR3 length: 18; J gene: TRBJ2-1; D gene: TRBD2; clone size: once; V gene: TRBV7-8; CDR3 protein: CASSFSVASGRAGNEQFF; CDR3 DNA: TGTGCCAGCAGCTTCTCTGTGGCTAGCGGGAGGGCAGGTAATGAGCAGTTCTTC
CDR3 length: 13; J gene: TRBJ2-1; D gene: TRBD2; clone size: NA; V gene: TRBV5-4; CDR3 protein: CASSSGLAAEQFF; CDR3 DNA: TGTGCCAGCAGCTCCGGACTAGCGGCTGAGCAGTTCTTC
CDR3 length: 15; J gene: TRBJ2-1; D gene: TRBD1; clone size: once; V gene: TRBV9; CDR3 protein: CASSDRGDSYNEQFF; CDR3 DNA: TGTGCCAGCAGCGACAGGGGTGACTCCTACAATGAGCAGTTCTTC
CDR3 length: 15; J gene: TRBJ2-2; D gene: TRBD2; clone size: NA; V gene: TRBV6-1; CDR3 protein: CASSPGLAGTGELFF; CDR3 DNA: TGTGCCAGCAGTCCGGGACTAGCGGGCACCGGGGAGCTGTTTTTT
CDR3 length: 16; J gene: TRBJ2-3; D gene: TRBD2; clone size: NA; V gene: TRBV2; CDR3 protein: CASPKLAGGVTDTQYF; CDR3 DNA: TGTGCCAGCCCCAAACTAGCGGGAGGGGTCACAGATACGCAGTATTTT
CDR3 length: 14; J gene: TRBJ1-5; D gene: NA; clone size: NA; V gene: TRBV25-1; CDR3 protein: CASRGGSVGQPQHF; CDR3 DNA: TGTGCCAGCAGAGGAGGGTCAGTAGGTCAGCCCCAGCATTTT
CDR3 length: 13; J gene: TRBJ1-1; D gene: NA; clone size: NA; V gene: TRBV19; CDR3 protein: CASSISGDTEAFF; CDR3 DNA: TGTGCCAGTAGTATATCAGGGGACACTGAAGCTTTCTTT
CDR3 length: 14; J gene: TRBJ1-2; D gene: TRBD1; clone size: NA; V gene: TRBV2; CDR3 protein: CASIPQGEVYGYTF; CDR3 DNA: TGTGCCAGCATCCCACAGGGGGAGGTCTATGGCTACACCTTC
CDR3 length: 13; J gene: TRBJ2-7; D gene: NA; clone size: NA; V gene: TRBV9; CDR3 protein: CASSVAGSGEQYF; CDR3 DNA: TGTGCCAGCAGCGTAGCAGGCTCGGGGGAGCAGTACTTC
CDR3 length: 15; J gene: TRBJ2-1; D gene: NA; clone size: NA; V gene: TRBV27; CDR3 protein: CASSFIRVRGNEQFF; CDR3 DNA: TGTGCCAGCAGTTTTATCCGGGTCCGAGGGAATGAGCAGTTCTTC
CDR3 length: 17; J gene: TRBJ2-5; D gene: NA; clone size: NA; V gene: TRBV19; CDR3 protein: CASSISRRVGAQETQYF; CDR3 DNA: TGTGCCAGTAGTATCAGTCGGCGGGTGGGTGCCCAAGAGACCCAGTACTTC
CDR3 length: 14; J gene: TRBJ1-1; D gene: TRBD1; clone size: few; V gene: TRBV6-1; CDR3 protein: CASLDRGLNTEAFF; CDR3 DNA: TGTGCCAGCCTTGACAGGGGGCTAAACACTGAAGCTTTCTTT
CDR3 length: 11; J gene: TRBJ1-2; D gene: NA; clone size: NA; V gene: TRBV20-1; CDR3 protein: CSASETDGYTF; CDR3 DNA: TGCAGTGCCTCCGAAACTGATGGCTACACCTTC
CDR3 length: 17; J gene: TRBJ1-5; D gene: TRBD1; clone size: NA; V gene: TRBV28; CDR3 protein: CASSGIQGEGFNQPQHF; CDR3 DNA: TGTGCCAGCAGTGGAATTCAGGGGGAAGGGTTCAATCAGCCCCAGCATTTT